This T cell receptor beta chain was retrieved from a study of CD8+ T cells in alopecia areata. Whole-study results and caveats: With tofacitinib ongoing, many expanded lesional clones persisted in both scalp and blood. TCRs were shared less clearly across patients than in mice, possibly for HLA-related reasons. Normal-skin resident alphabeta T cells also appear among scalp sample sequences.

Extraction and reverse transcription of RNA yielded cDNA as the sequencing template. The assay was immunoSEQ multiplex PCR, and TCRdb's table has in-frame clones only and misses some. The table lists roughly 180,000 clones, 45% to 60% of them singletons. Comments on this clone: What it recognizes is unknown.

J gave up 6 bases and V 1 base, and 5 bases lay outside the gene matches. Germline V gene sequence: CDR1 LNHNV, CDR2 YYDKDF (reference sequence). CDR3 size: 15 residues. Treatment in this sample: oral pan-JAK inhibitor, 5-10 mg twice daily. This TCR was sampled from a human donor with alopecia areata. Sample: CD8+ T cells sorted from blood, taken around week 54, from a patient treated with tofacitinib. V gene TRBV15 combines with J gene TRBJ2-2; 7 bases line up with TRBD1. Written as DNA, the CDR3 is TGTGCCACCAGCAGAGGGATTACAGGGGCCGGGGAGCTGTTTTTT. This codes for CATSRGITGAGELFF.